Each of the 2 T cell receptor beta chains below was sequenced from the same sample in a study of shared clonotypes between healthy human individuals. The protocol was immunoSEQ multiplex PCR, while the TCRdb copy is restricted to in-frame clones and leaves out a portion. The sample lists roughly 2.6 million clones; around 90% were seen once. The sample comprised naive CD4+ T cells sorted from blood. Specified subset: CD45RA+ positively selected. These receptors were taken from a man aged 18 to 29 in good health.

V and J are TRBV30 and TRBJ1-6; maybe TRBD1 (6 bases). This CDR3 contains 12 residues. CDR1 and CDR2 from the germline V gene are GTSNPN and SVGIG (reference sequence). CDR3 in DNA: TGTGCATCACAACAGGGAAATTCACCCCTCCACTTT. This codes for CASQQGNSPLHF. Drawing the rest from reference TRBV30 and TRBJ1-6, the complete variable domain is SQTIHQWPATLVQPVGSPLSLECTVEGTSNPNLYWYRQAAGRGLQLLFYSVGIGQISSEVPQNLSASRPQDRQFILSSKKLLLSDSGFYLCASQQGNSPLHFGNGTRLTVT.

The J gene is TRBJ1-4, the V gene TRBV5-1; tentative D call: TRBD1 (5 bases). The CDR3 consists of 14 residues. The ends were cut back, 4 bases at V and 7 bases at J, with 14 bases in the middle. The V gene's germline CDR1 is SGHRS and CDR2 YFSETQ. The CDR3 DNA is TGCGCCAGCAGCAGGGGAAAAGGTACTGAAAAACTGTTTTTT. It codes for CASSRGKGTEKLFF.